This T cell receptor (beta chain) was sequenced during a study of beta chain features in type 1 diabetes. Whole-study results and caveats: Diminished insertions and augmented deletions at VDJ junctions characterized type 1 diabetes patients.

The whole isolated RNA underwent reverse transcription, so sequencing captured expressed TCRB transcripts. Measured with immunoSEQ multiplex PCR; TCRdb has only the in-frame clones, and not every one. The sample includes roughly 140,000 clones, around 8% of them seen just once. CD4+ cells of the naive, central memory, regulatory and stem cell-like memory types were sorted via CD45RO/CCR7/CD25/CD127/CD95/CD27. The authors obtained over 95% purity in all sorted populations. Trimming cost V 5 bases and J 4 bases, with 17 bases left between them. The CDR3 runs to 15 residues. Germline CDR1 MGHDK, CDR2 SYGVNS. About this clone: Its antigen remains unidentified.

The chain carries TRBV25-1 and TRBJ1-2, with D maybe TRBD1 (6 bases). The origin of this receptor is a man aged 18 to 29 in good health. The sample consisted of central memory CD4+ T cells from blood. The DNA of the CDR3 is TGTGCCAGCAGTCTCTCCCAGGGGTCGCTCTATGGCTACACCTTC. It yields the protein CASSLSQGSLYGYTF.